Below are 3 T cell receptor beta chains sequenced from a single sample in a study of control samples from healthy donors and cancer patients. Profiling relied on immunoSEQ multiplex PCR, and the TCRdb table lists in-frame clones only, not all of them. The table has around 130,000 clones, about 83% seen once. Sequences were obtained from blood. Source of these receptors: a man under 40 in good health.

The chain couples TRBV10-3 to TRBJ2-6; 9 bases line up with TRBD1. This CDR3 is built from 16 residues. With V trimmed by 8 bases and J by 1 base, 6 bases remained unmatched. CDR1 and CDR2 (germline): ENHRY, SYGVKD. CDR3 DNA sequence: TGTGCCATCCCTGGGACAGGGTCTTCTGGGGCCAACGTCCTGACTTTC. This translates into CAIPGTGSSGANVLTF.

The chain joins TRBV18 to TRBJ1-1; D uncertain. V was cut by 0 bases and J by 0 bases, with 8 bases left in between. Germline V gene sequence: CDR1 KGHSH, CDR2 LQKENI. The CDR3 has 15 amino acids. The CDR3 region has the DNA TGTGCCAGCTCACCACCGAGACGGATGAACACTGAAGCTTTCTTT. Protein: CASSPPRRMNTEAFF.

The V gene is TRBV27, the J gene TRBJ1-2; no reliable D call. The CDR3 length is 15 residues. The germline V and J ends were trimmed by 6 bases and 5 bases, with 19 bases remaining between them. Germline V lookup: CDR1 MNHEY, CDR2 SMNVEV (reference sequence). CDR3 sequence reads: CASSLSRGGEYGYTF. The CDR3 DNA reads TGTGCCAGCAGCCTGTCGCGAGGCGGTGAATATGGCTACACCTTC.